This passage covers 19 T cell receptor beta chains from one sample sequenced in a study of CD8 T cells in ankylosing spondylitis. From the 5' RACE reads, TCRdb called clonotypes with MiXCR, one entry per CDR3 protein. The repertoire holds around 150,000 distinct CDR3 sequences, around 18% seen once, with approximately 7.6% in the top ten. The sequencing sample was made of blood, either unsorted or a sorted T cell fraction (not recorded which). These receptors came from a male donor with ankylosing spondylitis or in good health (not recorded which).

On this clonotype: A read error may explain this, as a much larger clone is one base away. V usage is TRBV6-4 and J usage is TRBJ2-1; 8 bases fit TRBD2. V lost 2 bases to trimming and J lost 4 bases; unmatched junction nucleotides: 7. The CDR3 runs 16 residues. Germline CDR1 and CDR2: MRHNA and SNTAGT. CDR3 coding DNA: TGTGCCAGCAGTGACGGGCTAGCGGGCTTGTACAATGAGCAGTTCTTC. Protein product: CASSDGLAGLYNEQFF.

This clonotype has ten or more counts. V and J are TRBV11-2 and TRBJ2-5; D is unclear. This CDR3 region has 13 residues. The V end lost 2 bases, the J end lost 5 bases, and 9 bases lay between the germline ends. Germline loops: CDR1 SGHAT, CDR2 FQNNGV. The CDR3 DNA reads as TGTGCCAGCAGCTTATCGGGTTGGGAGACCCAGTACTTC. Protein product: CASSLSGWETQYF.

The gene calls are TRBV20-1 and TRBJ2-3; no reliable D call. V lost 6 bases and J lost 4, with 17 bases in between. CDR1 and CDR2 (germline): DFQATT, SNEGSKA (reference sequence). This CDR3 region has 14 residues. As DNA, the CDR3 is TGCAGTGCCGCCCGCCCCCGAGGTGCAGATACGCAGTATTTT. It encodes CSAARPRGADTQYF.

The sample holds many counts of this clonotype. This sequence joins TRBV7-9 and TRBJ2-1; D may be TRBD1 or TRBD2 (5 bases each). Looked up from germline, CDR1 is SEHNR and CDR2 is FQNEAQ (reference sequence). The CDR3 length is 17 residues. Trimming removed 4 bases at V and 9 bases at J, with 25 bases between. CDR3 nucleotides: TGTGCCAGCAGCTCCCTATTCAACGCCGGGGCTTTGGGTGAGCAGTTCTTC. Translation: CASSSLFNAGALGEQFF.

The V and J genes are TRBV7-8 and TRBJ1-1, with TRBD1 matching over 9 bases. The CDR3 sequence is 16 residues long. CDR1 is SGHVS, CDR2 FQNEAQ, per germline. V trimming: 5 bases; J trimming: 5 bases; junction bases outside the gene matches: 12. The CDR3 nucleotides read TGTGCCAGCAGCCCGCTAAACAGGGGGCTGGAAACTGAAGCTTTCTTT. Translated, it gives CASSPLNRGLETEAFF.

This clonotype appeared a few times. This chain joins TRBV10-3 and TRBJ2-1; 8 bases are a match to TRBD2. Germline V gene data show CDR1 as ENHRY and CDR2 as SYGVKD. After removal of 10 bases from V and 4 bases from J, the junction contained 6 bases not matched to a gene. The CDR3 loop spans 13 amino acids. CDR3 protein: CASTSGKYNEQFF. The CDR3 DNA is TGTGCCAGCACTAGCGGAAAATACAATGAGCAGTTCTTC.

This clonotype was detected many times. The chain links TRBV5-4 to TRBJ1-1; no firm D call. V lost 0 bases to trimming and J lost 1 base, with 7 bases between them. The CDR3 is 14 amino acids. Germline V gene sequence: CDR1 SGHNT, CDR2 YYREEE (reference sequence). The CDR3 DNA is TGTGCCAGCAGCTTGGCCCGCTCGAACACTGAAGCTTTCTTT. Its translation is CASSLARSNTEAFF.

This clonotype has ten or more counts. The V call is TRBV5-1, the J call TRBJ2-2; a weak D match, TRBD1 (5 bases). This CDR3 is built from 14 residues. The germline V and J ends were trimmed by 3 bases and 7 bases, with 13 bases remaining between them. Germline V gene data show CDR1 as SGHRS and CDR2 as YFSETQ. The CDR3 DNA reads TGCGCCAGCAGCTCTTACCAGGGTAACGGGGAGCTGTTTTTT. This encodes CASSSYQGNGELFF.

This chain connects TRBV5-8 to TRBJ2-2, with 10 bases that match TRBD2. V gave up 1 base and J gave up 4 bases; unmatched junction bases: 4. Germline CDR1 and CDR2: SGHTS and YDEGEE. CDR3 length: 16 residues. CDR3 in amino acids: CASSLSSGSFTGELFF. CDR3 nucleotides: TGTGCCAGCAGCTTGTCTAGCGGGAGTTTCACCGGGGAGCTGTTTTTT.

This clonotype was seen a few times. This chain connects TRBV11-3 to TRBJ2-3, with 7 bases matching TRBD1. The ends lost 4 bases at V and 4 bases at J; junction bases unmatched: 11. The length of the CDR3 is 16 residues. Germline lookup yields CDR1 SGHNT and CDR2 YENEEA. The CDR3 sequence is CASSSGTAQGSDTQYF. Here the CDR3 DNA reads TGTGCCAGCAGCTCCGGGACAGCCCAAGGGTCAGATACGCAGTATTTT.

This clonotype turned up a few times. This CDR3 reads CASSRLAATIQETQYF. CDR3 nucleotide sequence: TGTGCCAGCAGCAGACTAGCGGCTACAATCCAAGAGACCCAGTACTTC. V gene TRBV7-2 combines with J gene TRBJ2-5; TRBD2 matches 9 bases. Unmatched junction bases numbered 8, after V lost 5 bases and J lost 1 base. Germline CDR1 and CDR2: SGHTA and FQGNSA. There are 16 residues in the CDR3.

The chain recombines TRBV6-4 with TRBJ2-1; D remains ambiguous. Per germline, CDR1 MRHNA and CDR2 SNTAGT. The CDR3 is 14 amino acids. V lost 4 bases and J 0 bases, leaving 7 bases between the germline ends. This CDR3 reads CASSVTGSYNEQFF. CDR3 in DNA: TGTGCCAGCAGTGTAACTGGCTCCTACAATGAGCAGTTCTTC.

The sample holds many counts of this clonotype. V is TRBV20-1 and J is TRBJ1-1; tentatively, D is TRBD1 (5 bases). Trimming removed 1 base from V and 0 bases from J, with 21 bases in between. Per germline, CDR1 DFQATT and CDR2 SNEGSKA (reference sequence). This CDR3 spans 18 amino acids. CDR3 nucleotides: TGCAGTGCTAGAGCTCCCCCCAGGAGGGGAGCCATGAACACTGAAGCTTTCTTT. Amino acid sequence: CSARAPPRRGAMNTEAFF.

This clonotype has ten or more counts. The rearrangement uses TRBV5-1 and TRBJ2-1; 13 nucleotides line up with TRBD2. J gave up 6 bases and V 3 bases, and 3 bases lay outside the gene matches. CDR1 and CDR2 (germline): SGHRS, YFSETQ. The CDR3 is 15 residues long. As DNA, the CDR3 is TGCGCCAGCAGCTCGGGACTAGCGGGACTCAATGAGCAGTTCTTC. It translates to CASSSGLAGLNEQFF.

The V gene is TRBV6-5, the J gene TRBJ1-2, with D unclear. The V gene lost 6 bases and the J gene lost 8 bases, with 13 bases spanning the gap. CDR3 size: 12 residues. CDR1 and CDR2 (germline): MNHEY, SVGAGI. CDR3 DNA sequence: TGTGCCAGCAGAACCGGAGTGTACGGCTACACCTTC. Protein product: CASRTGVYGYTF.

The rearrangement joins TRBV29-1 to TRBJ2-1; 7 bases agree with TRBD1. CDR3 size: 15 residues. J lost 0 bases, V lost 6 bases, and 8 bases had no gene match. Germline values: CDR1 SQVTM, CDR2 ANQGSEA. Here the CDR3 reads CSVDQQGSSYNEQFF. CDR3 bases: TGCAGCGTCGACCAACAGGGGAGCTCCTACAATGAGCAGTTCTTC.

There are many counts of this clonotype. This rearrangement joins TRBV6-5 to TRBJ2-3; TRBD2 aligns across 8 bases. The CDR3 contains 15 residues. The germline V gene has CDR1 MNHEY and CDR2 SVGAGI. V dropped 0 bases and J dropped 4; count of bases not matched to a gene: 3. This chain's CDR3 is CASSYSAGGADTQYF. The CDR3, as DNA: TGTGCCAGCAGTTACTCGGCGGGAGGAGCAGATACGCAGTATTTT.

The chain combines TRBV4-2 with TRBJ1-2, with TRBD1 matching over 8 bases. V lost 4 bases, J lost 2 bases, and 9 bases stayed unmatched. Germline CDR1 LGHNA, CDR2 YNFKEQ. The CDR3 runs to 16 residues. CDR3 protein: CASSPNAGGSNYGYTF. The CDR3 nucleotides are TGTGCCAGCAGCCCGAACGCAGGGGGCTCGAACTATGGCTACACCTTC.

The CDR3 coding sequence is TGTGCCAGCAGTTTACGGCGACCTGAAGCTTTCTTT. This translates into CASSLRRPEAFF. The chain has TRBV28 and TRBJ1-1; D is undetermined. CDR1 MDHEN and CDR2 SYDVKM come from the germline V gene. The CDR3 runs 12 residues. V was shortened by 2 bases and J by 6 bases, with 7 bases between the two germline ends.